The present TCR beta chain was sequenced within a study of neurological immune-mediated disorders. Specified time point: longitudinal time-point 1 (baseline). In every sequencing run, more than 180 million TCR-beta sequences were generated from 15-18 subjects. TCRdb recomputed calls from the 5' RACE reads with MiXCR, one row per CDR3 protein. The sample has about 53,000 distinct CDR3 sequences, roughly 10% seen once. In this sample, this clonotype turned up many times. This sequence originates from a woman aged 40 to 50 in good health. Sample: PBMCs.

The CDR3 DNA reads as TGCGCCAGCAGCGCATCCGGGACAGGGGGGACAGATACGCAGTATTTT. This gives the protein CASSASGTGGTDTQYF. The V call is TRBV5-1, the J call TRBJ2-3, with TRBD1 identical over 11 bases. The germline V gene encodes CDR1 SGHRS and CDR2 YFSETQ. The CDR3 sequence is 16 residues long. V dropped 4 bases and J dropped 3; count of bases not matched to a gene: 7.